Given below is one T cell receptor beta chain in context. Its antigen is undetermined. Profiled with immunoSEQ multiplex PCR; TCRdb holds only in-frame clones, not every one. The repertoire has about 48,000 clones, roughly 89% of them found once; the top ten carry around 10%. The sample is drawn from a study of OX40 agonist ivuxolimab in advanced cancers. Whole-study findings and limits: At 0.1 to 3.0 mg/kg and by week 6, CD4+ and CD8+ T cells in the blood had expanded clonally.

V was clipped by 2 bases and J by 5 bases, with 12 bases between them. Per the germline V gene, CDR1 is KGHSH and CDR2 is LQKENI. This CDR3 contains 14 residues. The gene calls are TRBV18 and TRBJ1-2, with D possibly matching TRBD1 (5 bases). This specimen was CD4+ or CD8+ T cells sorted from blood, taken in a trial of the OX40 agonist ivuxolimab. The clonotype comes from an adult with an advanced solid tumor such as melanoma, head and neck, liver or kidney cancer. The CDR3 region has the DNA TGTGCCAGCTCACCAGAGAGGGGCGCTTATGGCTACACCTTC. This gives the protein CASSPERGAYGYTF.